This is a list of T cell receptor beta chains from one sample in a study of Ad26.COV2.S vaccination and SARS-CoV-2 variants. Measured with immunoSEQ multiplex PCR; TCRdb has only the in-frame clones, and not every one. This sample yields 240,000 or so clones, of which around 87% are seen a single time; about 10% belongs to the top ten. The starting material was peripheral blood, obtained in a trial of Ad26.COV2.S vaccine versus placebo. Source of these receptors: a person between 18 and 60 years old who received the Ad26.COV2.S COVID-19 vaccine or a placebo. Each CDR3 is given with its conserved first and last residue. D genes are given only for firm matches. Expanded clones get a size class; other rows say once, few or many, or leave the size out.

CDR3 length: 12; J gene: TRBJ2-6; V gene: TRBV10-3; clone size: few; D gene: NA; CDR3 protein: CAINSGANVLTF; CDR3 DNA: TGTGCCATCAACTCTGGGGCCAACGTCCTGACTTTC
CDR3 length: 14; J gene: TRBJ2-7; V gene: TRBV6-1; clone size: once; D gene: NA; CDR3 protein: CASSEAGGYGEQYF; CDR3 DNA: TGTGCCAGCAGTGAAGCGGGGGGATACGGCGAGCAGTACTTC
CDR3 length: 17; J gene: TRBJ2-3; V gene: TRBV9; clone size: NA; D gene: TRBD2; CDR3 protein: CASSAGLAGLGTDTQYF; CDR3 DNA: TGTGCCAGCAGCGCAGGACTAGCTGGATTGGGCACAGATACGCAGTATTTT
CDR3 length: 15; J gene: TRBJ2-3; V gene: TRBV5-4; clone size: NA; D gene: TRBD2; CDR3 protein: CASSISGGAADTQYF; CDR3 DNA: TGTGCCAGCAGCATTAGCGGGGGGGCTGCAGATACGCAGTATTTT
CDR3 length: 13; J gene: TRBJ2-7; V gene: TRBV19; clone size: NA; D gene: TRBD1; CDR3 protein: CASAQGPLYEQYF; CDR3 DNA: TGTGCCAGTGCACAGGGGCCCCTCTACGAGCAGTACTTC
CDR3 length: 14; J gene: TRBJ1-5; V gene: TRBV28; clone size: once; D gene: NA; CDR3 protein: CASTSRFRNQPQHF; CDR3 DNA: TGTGCCAGCACCTCCAGGTTTCGGAATCAGCCCCAGCATTTT
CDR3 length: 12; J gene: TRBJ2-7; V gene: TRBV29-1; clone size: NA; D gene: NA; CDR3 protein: CSVVSRSYEQYF; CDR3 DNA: TGCAGCGTTGTATCCCGAAGCTACGAGCAGTACTTC
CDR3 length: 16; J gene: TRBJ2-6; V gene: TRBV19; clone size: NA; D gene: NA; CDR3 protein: CASVDRSSSGANVLTF; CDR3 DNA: TGTGCCAGTGTAGACAGGTCCAGCTCTGGGGCCAACGTCCTGACTTTC
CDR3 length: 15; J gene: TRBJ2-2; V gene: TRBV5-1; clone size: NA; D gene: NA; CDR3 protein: CASSFGTKNTGELFF; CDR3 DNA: TGCGCCAGCAGCTTCGGGACAAAGAACACCGGGGAGCTGTTTTTT
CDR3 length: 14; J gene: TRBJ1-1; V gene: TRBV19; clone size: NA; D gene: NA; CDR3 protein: CASSMAIGNTEAFF; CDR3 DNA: TGTGCCAGTAGTATGGCGATAGGGAACACTGAAGCTTTCTTT
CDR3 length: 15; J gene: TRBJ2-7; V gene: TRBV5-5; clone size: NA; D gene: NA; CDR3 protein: CASSLSVSSTNPQYF; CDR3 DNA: TGTGCCAGCAGCTTGAGCGTCTCTAGCACAAACCCGCAGTACTTC
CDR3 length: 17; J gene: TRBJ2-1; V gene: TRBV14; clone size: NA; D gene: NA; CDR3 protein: CASSHPQEGVTYNEQFF; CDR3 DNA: TGTGCCAGCAGCCACCCCCAGGAGGGGGTTACCTACAATGAGCAGTTCTTC
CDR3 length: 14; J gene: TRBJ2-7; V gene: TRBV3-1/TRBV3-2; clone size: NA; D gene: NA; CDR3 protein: CASSPAEATAEQYF; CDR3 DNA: TGTGCCAGCAGCCCCGCCGAGGCGACGGCCGAGCAGTACTTC
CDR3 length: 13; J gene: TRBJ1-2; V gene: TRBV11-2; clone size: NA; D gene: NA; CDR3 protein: CASSFLVNYGYTF; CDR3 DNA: TGTGCCAGCAGCTTTCTCGTTAACTATGGCTACACCTTC
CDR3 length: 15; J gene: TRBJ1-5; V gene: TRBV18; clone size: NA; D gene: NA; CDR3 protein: CASSPGGAGNQPQHF; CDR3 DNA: TGTGCCAGCTCACCGGGGGGCGCAGGCAATCAGCCCCAGCATTTT
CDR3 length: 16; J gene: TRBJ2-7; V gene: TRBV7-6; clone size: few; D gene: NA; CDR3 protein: CASSYDGNFMGQEQYF; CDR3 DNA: TGTGCCAGCAGCTACGACGGTAATTTCATGGGTCAGGAGCAGTACTTC
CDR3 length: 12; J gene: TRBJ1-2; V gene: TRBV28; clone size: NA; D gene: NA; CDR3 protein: CASSPRAYGYTF; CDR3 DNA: TGTGCCAGCAGTCCGCGGGCCTATGGCTACACCTTC
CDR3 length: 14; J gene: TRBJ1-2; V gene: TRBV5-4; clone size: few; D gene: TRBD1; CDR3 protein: CASNTDRADYGYTF; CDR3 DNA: TGTGCCAGCAATACGGACAGGGCGGACTATGGCTACACCTTC
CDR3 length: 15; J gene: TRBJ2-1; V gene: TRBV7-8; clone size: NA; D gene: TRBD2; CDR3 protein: CASSDSGRASGEQFF; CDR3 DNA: TGTGCCAGCAGCGATAGCGGGAGGGCCTCTGGTGAGCAGTTCTTC
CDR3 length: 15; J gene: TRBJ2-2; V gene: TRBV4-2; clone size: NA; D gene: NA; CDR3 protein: CASSQEGPYTGELFF; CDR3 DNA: TGTGCCAGCAGCCAGGAGGGCCCGTACACCGGGGAGCTGTTTTTT
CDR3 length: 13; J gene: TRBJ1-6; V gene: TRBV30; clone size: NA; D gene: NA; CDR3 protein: CAWSRTGGSPLHF; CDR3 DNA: TGTGCCTGGAGTCGGACCGGGGGATCACCCCTCCACTTT
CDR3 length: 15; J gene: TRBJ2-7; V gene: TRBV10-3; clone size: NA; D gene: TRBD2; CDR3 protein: CAIRVAGKGTYEQYF; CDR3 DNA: TGTGCCATCCGCGTAGCGGGAAAGGGGACCTACGAGCAGTACTTC
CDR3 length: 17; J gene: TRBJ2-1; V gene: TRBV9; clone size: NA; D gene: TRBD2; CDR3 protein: CASSVGTSGGAYNEQFF; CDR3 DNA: TGTGCCAGCAGCGTAGGGACTAGCGGGGGGGCCTACAATGAGCAGTTCTTC
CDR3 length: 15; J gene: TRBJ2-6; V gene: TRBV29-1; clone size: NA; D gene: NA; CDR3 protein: CSVEGPRGGANVLTF; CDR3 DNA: TGCAGCGTTGAAGGCCCCCGGGGTGGGGCCAACGTCCTGACTTTC
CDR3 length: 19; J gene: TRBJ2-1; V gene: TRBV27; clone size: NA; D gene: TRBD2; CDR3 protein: CASSERLAGDWFSYNEQFF; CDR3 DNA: TGTGCCAGCAGCGAGAGACTAGCGGGAGACTGGTTCTCCTACAATGAGCAGTTCTTC
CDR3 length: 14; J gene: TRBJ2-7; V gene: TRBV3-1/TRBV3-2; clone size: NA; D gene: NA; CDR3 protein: CASSHSAGTYEQYF; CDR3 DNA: TGTGCCAGCAGCCACAGCGCAGGGACATACGAGCAGTACTTC
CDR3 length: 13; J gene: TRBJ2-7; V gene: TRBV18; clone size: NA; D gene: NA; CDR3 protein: CASSLDRPYEQYF; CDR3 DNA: TGTGCCAGCTCCCTCGACAGGCCCTACGAGCAGTACTTC
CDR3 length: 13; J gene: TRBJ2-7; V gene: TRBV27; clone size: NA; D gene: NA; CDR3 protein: CASSPGALLEQYF; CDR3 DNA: TGTGCCAGCAGCCCGGGTGCCTTGTTGGAGCAGTACTTC
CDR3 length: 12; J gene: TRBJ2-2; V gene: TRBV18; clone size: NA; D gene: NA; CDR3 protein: CASSSPTGELFF; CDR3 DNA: TGTGCCAGCTCATCGCCCACCGGGGAGCTGTTTTTT
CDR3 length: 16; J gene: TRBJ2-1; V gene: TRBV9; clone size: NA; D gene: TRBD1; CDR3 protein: CASSATAGQVYNEQFF; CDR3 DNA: TGTGCCAGCAGCGCCACAGCCGGACAGGTTTACAATGAGCAGTTCTTC
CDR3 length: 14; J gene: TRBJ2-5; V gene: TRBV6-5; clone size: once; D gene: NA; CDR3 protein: CASTPLSGGETQYF; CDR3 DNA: TGTGCCAGCACCCCACTCTCCGGGGGAGAGACCCAGTACTTC
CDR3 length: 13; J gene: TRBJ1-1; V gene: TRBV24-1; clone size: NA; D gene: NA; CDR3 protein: CATSMGINTEAFF; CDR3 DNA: TGTGCCACCAGTATGGGGATAAACACTGAAGCTTTCTTT
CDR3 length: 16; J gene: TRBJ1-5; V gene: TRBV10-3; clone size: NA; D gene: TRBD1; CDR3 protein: CAISEGQGYSNQPQHF; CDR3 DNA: TGTGCCATCAGTGAGGGACAGGGGTATAGCAATCAGCCCCAGCATTTT
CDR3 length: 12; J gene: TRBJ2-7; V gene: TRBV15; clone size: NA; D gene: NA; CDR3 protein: CATSRDGFEQYF; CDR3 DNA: TGTGCCACCAGCAGAGATGGGTTTGAGCAGTACTTC
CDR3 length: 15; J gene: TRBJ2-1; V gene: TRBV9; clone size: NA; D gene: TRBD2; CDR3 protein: CASSAPRGAGNEQFF; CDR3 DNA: TGTGCCAGCAGCGCGCCGCGGGGGGCGGGGAATGAGCAGTTCTTC
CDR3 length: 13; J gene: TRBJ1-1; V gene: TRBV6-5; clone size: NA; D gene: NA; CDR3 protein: CASSRVWNTEAFF; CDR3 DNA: TGTGCCAGCAGCAGGGTGTGGAACACTGAAGCTTTCTTT
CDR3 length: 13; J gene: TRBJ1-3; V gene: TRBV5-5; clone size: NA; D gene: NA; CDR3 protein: CASSLEVVNTIYF; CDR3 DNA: TGTGCCAGCAGCTTGGAGGTGGTGAACACCATATATTTT
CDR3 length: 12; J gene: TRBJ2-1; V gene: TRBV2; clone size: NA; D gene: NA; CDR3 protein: CASRDVWNEQFF; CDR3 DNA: TGTGCCAGCAGGGACGTCTGGAATGAGCAGTTCTTC
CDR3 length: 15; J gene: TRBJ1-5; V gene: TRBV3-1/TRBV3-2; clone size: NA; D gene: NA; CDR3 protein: CASSPSGARYQPQHF; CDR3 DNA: TGTGCCAGCAGCCCCTCGGGGGCTCGATATCAGCCCCAGCATTTT
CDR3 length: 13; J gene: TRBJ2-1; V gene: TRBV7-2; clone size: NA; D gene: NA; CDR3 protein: CASSFLGVNEQFF; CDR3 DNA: TGTGCCAGCAGCTTTTTAGGGGTTAATGAGCAGTTCTTC
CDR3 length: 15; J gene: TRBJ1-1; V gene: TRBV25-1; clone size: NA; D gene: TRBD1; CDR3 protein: CASSGLQGKNTEAFF; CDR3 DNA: TGTGCCAGCAGTGGATTACAGGGGAAGAACACTGAAGCTTTCTTT
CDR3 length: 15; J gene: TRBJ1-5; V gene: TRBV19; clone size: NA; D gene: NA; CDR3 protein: CASRPSGGENQPQHF; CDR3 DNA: TGTGCCAGTAGGCCCTCGGGGGGCGAGAATCAGCCCCAGCATTTT
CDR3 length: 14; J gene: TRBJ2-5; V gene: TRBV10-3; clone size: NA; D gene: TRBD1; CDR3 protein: CAISAPGQQETQYF; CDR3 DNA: TGTGCCATCAGCGCACCGGGACAGCAAGAGACCCAGTACTTC
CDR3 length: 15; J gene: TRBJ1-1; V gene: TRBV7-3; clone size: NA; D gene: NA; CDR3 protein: CASSLSGAGNTEAFF; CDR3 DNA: TGTGCCAGCAGCTTAAGCGGGGCAGGGAACACTGAAGCTTTCTTT
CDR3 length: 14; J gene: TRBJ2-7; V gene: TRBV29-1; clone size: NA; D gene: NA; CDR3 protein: CSVVAGPSSYEQYF; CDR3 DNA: TGCAGCGTTGTGGCGGGACCGAGCTCCTACGAGCAGTACTTC
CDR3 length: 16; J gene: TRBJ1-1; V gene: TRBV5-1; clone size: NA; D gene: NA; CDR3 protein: CASSLNQQTMNTEAFF; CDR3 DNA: TGCGCCAGCAGCCTAAATCAACAGACAATGAACACTGAAGCTTTCTTT
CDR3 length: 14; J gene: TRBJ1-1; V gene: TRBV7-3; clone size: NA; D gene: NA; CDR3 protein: CASSLTGADTEAFF; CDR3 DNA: TGTGCCAGCAGCTTAACGGGGGCAGACACTGAAGCTTTCTTT
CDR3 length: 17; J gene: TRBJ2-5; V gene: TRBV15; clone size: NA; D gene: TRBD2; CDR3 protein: CATSRDYRTSGNETQYF; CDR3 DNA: TGTGCCACCAGCAGAGATTACAGGACTAGCGGGAATGAGACCCAGTACTTC
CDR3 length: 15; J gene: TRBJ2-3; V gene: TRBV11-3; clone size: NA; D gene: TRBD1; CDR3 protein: CASSSGQGYDYTQYF; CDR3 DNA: TGTGCCAGCAGCTCCGGACAGGGGTACGATTATACGCAGTATTTT
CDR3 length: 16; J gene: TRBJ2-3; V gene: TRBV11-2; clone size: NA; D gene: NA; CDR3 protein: CASSLAGRVSTDTQYF; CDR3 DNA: TGTGCCAGCAGCTTAGCTGGCAGGGTCAGCACAGATACGCAGTATTTT
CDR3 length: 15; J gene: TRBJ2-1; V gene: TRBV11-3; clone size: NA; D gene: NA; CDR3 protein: CASSLVTGQYNEQFF; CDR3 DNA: TGTGCCAGCAGCTTAGTCACAGGACAGTACAATGAGCAGTTCTTC
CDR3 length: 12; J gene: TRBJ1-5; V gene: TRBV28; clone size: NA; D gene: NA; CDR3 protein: CASSLGSQPQHF; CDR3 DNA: TGTGCCAGCAGTTTGGGCAGTCAGCCCCAGCATTTT
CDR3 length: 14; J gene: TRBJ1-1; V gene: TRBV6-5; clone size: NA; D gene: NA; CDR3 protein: CASSYSNWGTEAFF; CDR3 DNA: TGTGCCAGCAGTTACTCGAATTGGGGCACTGAAGCTTTCTTT
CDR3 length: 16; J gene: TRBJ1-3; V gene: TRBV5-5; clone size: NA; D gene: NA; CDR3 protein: CASSWGPASSGNTIYF; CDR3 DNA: TGTGCCAGCAGCTGGGGCCCGGCATCTTCTGGAAACACCATATATTTT
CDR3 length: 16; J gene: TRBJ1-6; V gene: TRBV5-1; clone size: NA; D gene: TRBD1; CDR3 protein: CASSLAGTAYNSPLHF; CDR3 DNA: TGCGCCAGCAGCTTGGCCGGGACAGCTTATAATTCACCCCTCCACTTT